What follows are 18 T cell receptor beta chains derived from one specimen sequenced in a study of cytomegalovirus exposure and HLA in healthy donors. PCR primers comprised 60 Vbeta and 13 Jbeta primers. TCRdb keeps only in-frame clones here, not all; method: immunoSEQ multiplex PCR. This table holds 110,000 or so clones, 74% found once. Sequencing was carried out using PBMCs. The receptors were gathered from a woman in her forties or fifties in good health and CMV-seropositive.

The chain couples TRBV10-1 to TRBJ2-5; 7 bases agree with TRBD2. Germline lookup yields CDR1 WNHNN and CDR2 SYGVQD (reference sequence). The CDR3 contains 16 residues. The junction had 6 bases not matched to a gene; V was cut back by 0 bases and J by 2 bases. The CDR3: CASSESGLADQETQYF. The CDR3 nucleotides read TGCGCCAGCAGTGAGTCCGGGCTAGCGGATCAAGAGACCCAGTACTTC.

V gene TRBV28 combines with J gene TRBJ1-3; D is unresolved. Germline loops: CDR1 MDHEN, CDR2 SYDVKM. This CDR3 has 15 residues. V lost 5 bases and J lost 8, with 19 bases in between. CDR3 nucleotide sequence: TGTGCCAGCAGTCCCTACCCCTCTGCTTCGGACACCATATATTTT. This sequence encodes CASSPYPSASDTIYF.

This chain uses TRBV7-2 with TRBJ1-1; the D gene is possibly TRBD1 (5 bases). Trimming left V 6 bases short and J 2 bases short, with 22 bases between. The CDR3 sequence is 17 residues long. Germline V gene data show CDR1 as SGHTA and CDR2 as FQGNSA. The CDR3 reads CASSLLWGLHLNTEAFF. The DNA of the CDR3 is TGTGCCAGCAGTCTCCTCTGGGGACTGCACCTTAACACTGAAGCTTTCTTT.

This clone was counted once. The chain carries TRBV5-5 and TRBJ1-6; 7 bases map to TRBD1. The CDR3 is 15 amino acids. V shed 0 bases and J 6 bases; nucleotides not matched to a gene: 3. Germline V lookup: CDR1 SGHKS, CDR2 YYEKEE (reference sequence). CDR3 sequence reads: CASSLEGGFNSPLHF. The CDR3 nucleotides are TGTGCCAGCAGCTTGGAAGGGGGCTTTAATTCACCCCTCCACTTT.

The gene calls are TRBV11-2 and TRBJ2-2; D is perhaps TRBD2 (5 bases). The CDR3 runs 15 residues. Germline loops: CDR1 SGHAT, CDR2 FQNNGV. V was cut by 6 bases and J by 2 bases, with 13 bases left in between. The CDR3 coding sequence is TGTGCCAGCAGGGAGGCTAATTTAAACACCGGGGAGCTGTTTTTT. Translation: CASREANLNTGELFF.

The chain uses TRBV4-1 and TRBJ2-7; 7 nucleotides match TRBD1. CDR1 and CDR2 from the germline V gene are MGHRA and YSYEKL. CDR3 length equals 15 residues. Losses at the gene ends were 1 base for V and 4 bases for J; bases not matched to a gene: 7. DNA of the CDR3: TGCGCCAGCAGCCAAGGGACAGGCCGGATTTACGAGCAGTACTTC. Its translation is CASSQGTGRIYEQYF.

This clone has only a few counts. V usage is TRBV30 and J usage is TRBJ2-1; 10 bases agree with TRBD2. Per the germline V gene, CDR1 is GTSNPN and CDR2 is SVGIG (reference sequence). The CDR3 extends over 13 amino acids. Trimming removed 7 bases from V and 5 bases from J; junction bases left unmatched: 5. The chain's CDR3 is CASLAGANNEQFF. Written as DNA, the CDR3 is TGTGCCTCGCTAGCGGGGGCGAACAATGAGCAGTTCTTC.

On this clone: Other DNA sequences in the sample encode the same CDR3. The gene calls are TRBV6-5 and TRBJ1-5; TRBD1 matches 9 bases. Germline assignment: CDR1 MNHEY and CDR2 SVGAGI. CDR3 length: 14 amino acids. With 5 bases clipped from V and 4 bases from J, the junction kept 3 bases outside the gene matches. The CDR3 DNA follows: TGTGCCAGCAGTGCCGGGACAGGGAATCAGCCCCAGCATTTT. Its translation is CASSAGTGNQPQHF.

This chain uses TRBV29-1 with TRBJ2-7; D uncertain. Trimming took off 3 bases at V and 3 bases at J, with 9 bases between the two ends. There are 12 residues in the CDR3. Germline CDR1 reads SQVTM; CDR2 reads ANQGSEA. In nucleotides, the CDR3 is TGCAGCGTTGAGATACGAGACTACGAGCAGTACTTC. This translates into CSVEIRDYEQYF.

Concerning this clone: One end of the junction is discordant with germline, which a read error may explain. Other DNA variants within this sample encode the same CDR3. Here the CDR3 DNA reads TGTGCCAGCAGCTTAGCCACAGGGGTCGGGGAGACTCAGTACTTC. Its protein is CASSLATGVGETQYF. V is TRBV7-7 and J is TRBJ2-5; 7 nucleotides match TRBD1. Looked up from germline, CDR1 is SSHAT and CDR2 is FNYEAQ (reference sequence). The CDR3 loop spans 15 amino acids.

V usage is TRBV5-6 and J usage is TRBJ2-3; no reliable D call. CDR1 is SGHDT, CDR2 YYEEEE, per germline. CDR3 length: 14 residues. V lost 4 bases and J lost 7, with 16 bases in between. The CDR3 loop is CASSKTNQANTQYF. The DNA of the CDR3 is TGTGCCAGCAGCAAAACAAATCAGGCTAATACGCAGTATTTT. Based on the CDR3 plus reference TRBV5-6 and TRBJ2-3, the full variable domain is DAGVTQSPTHLIKTRGQQVTLRCSPKSGHDTVSWYQQALGQGPQFIFQYYEEEERQRGNFPDRFSGHQFPNYSSELNVNALLLGDSALYLCASSKTNQANTQYFGPGTRLTVL.

The chain uses TRBV9 and TRBJ2-7; a weak D match, TRBD1 (5 bases). Trimming stripped 0 bases from V and 3 bases from J, with 13 bases between. CDR1 and CDR2 (germline): SGDLS, YYNGEE. The CDR3 spans 15 residues. CDR3 loop: CASSVEQAPFYEQYF. CDR3 in DNA: TGTGCCAGCAGCGTAGAACAGGCCCCCTTCTACGAGCAGTACTTC.

The chain couples TRBV2 to TRBJ1-1; TRBD1 matches at 10 bases. Germline CDR1 and CDR2: SNHLY and FYNNEI. Losses at the gene ends were 5 bases for V and 5 bases for J; bases not matched to a gene: 5. The CDR3 consists of 14 residues. The CDR3 nucleotides read TGTGCCAGCAGTCCCGGGACAGGGGATACTGAAGCTTTCTTT. Translating gives CASSPGTGDTEAFF.

The chain joins TRBV7-3 to TRBJ1-1; possibly TRBD1 for D (5 bases). This CDR3 is built from 14 residues. Germline-derived CDR1 and CDR2 are SGHTA and FQGTGA. V was shortened by 5 bases and J by 4 bases, with 14 bases between the two germline ends. This CDR3 reads CASSLQGVGTEAFF. In DNA, the CDR3 is TGTGCCAGCAGCCTTCAGGGCGTTGGCACTGAAGCTTTCTTT.

This CDR3 reads CASSLGTGRRETQYF. The DNA of the CDR3 is TGCGCCAGCAGCTTGGGGACAGGGAGGCGAGAGACCCAGTACTTC. The chain uses TRBV5-1 and TRBJ2-5; 8 bases are shared with TRBD1. The J segment lost 4 bases and the V segment lost 0 bases, leaving 5 bases of the junction unmatched. The CDR3 is made up of 15 amino acids. Germline CDR1 and CDR2: SGHRS and YFSETQ.

This clone appeared a few times. V gene TRBV5-1 combines with J gene TRBJ2-1; a weak D match, TRBD2 (5 bases). The CDR3 covers 15 residues. Trimming took off 1 base at V and 5 bases at J, with 13 bases between the two ends. CDR1 and CDR2 from the germline V gene are SGHRS and YFSETQ. The CDR3 DNA reads TGCGCCAGCAGCTTGACTACGGGAAACCACAATGAGCAGTTCTTC. As protein: CASSLTTGNHNEQFF.

The chain joins TRBV2 to TRBJ2-3, with D uncertain. The CDR3 runs to 16 residues. Between the trimmed V and J ends, which lost 1 base and 6 bases, there was a span of 17 bases. The germline CDR1 and CDR2 sequences are SNHLY and FYNNEI. The CDR3 bases are TGTGCCAGCAGTGAAGAGGCTATACCCAGGTCGGATACGCAGTATTTT. Encoded protein: CASSEEAIPRSDTQYF.

The chain has TRBV6-1 and TRBJ1-6, with TRBD1 matching 9 bases. J lost 11 bases, V lost 4 bases, and 15 bases had no gene match. The CDR3 totals 17 residues. Germline values: CDR1 MNHNS, CDR2 SASEGT. The CDR3 loop is CASSGLSPGQGGPPLHF. DNA for the CDR3: TGTGCCAGCAGTGGATTAAGCCCGGGACAGGGCGGTCCACCCCTCCACTTT.